This T cell receptor beta chain was sequenced during a study of T cells after yellow fever vaccination. Study in general: When fractions had low cell numbers, they were prepared with SMART-Seq v4 Ultra Low Input.

Concerning this clonotype: The antigen remains unidentified.

The ends lost 5 bases at V and 5 bases at J; junction bases unmatched: 12. CDR3 length: 16 residues. Germline V CDR1 and CDR2: SGHVS, FQNEAQ. UMIs and a universal primer site were added when TCR cDNA was made by 5'RACE template switching. Each CDR3 protein is one row after TCRdb ran MiXCR on the 5' RACE reads. Here the sample spans about 330,000 distinct CDR3 sequences, roughly 6.8% being singletons. Study-level points and caveats: From the bulk population, abundant clonotypes could contaminate and appear within FACS-sorted repertoires. Most primary-vaccination clones reappeared after the booster (around 95% CD4, around 88% CD8).

This rearrangement joins TRBV7-8 to TRBJ2-1; 7 bases agree with TRBD2. Sequencing was performed on PBMCs, taken approximately 40 days after the first yellow fever vaccination. The TCR sequence derives from a man younger than 35 who received the YFV17D yellow fever vaccine. The CDR3, as DNA: TGTGCCAGCAGCACCCTGGGACTACCCCTTGACAATGAGCAGTTCTTC. Translation: CASSTLGLPLDNEQFF.